This T cell receptor beta chain stems from a study of Graves' ophthalmopathy and Graves' hyperthyroidism. This clonotype was counted at least ten times. Its cognate antigen is unknown. The V gene lost 1 base and the J gene lost 5 bases, with 8 bases spanning the gap. The CDR3 spans 13 residues. The V gene's germline CDR1 is SGHAT and CDR2 FQNNGV. The study amplified TCR beta CDR3 regions using RNA transcripts. First-round RT-PCR used HTBI primers; second-round multiplex PCR followed. MiXCR, applied by TCRdb to the multiplex PCR reads, yields one record per CDR3 protein. This sample has 200,000 to 250,000 distinct CDR3 sequences; about a fifth occur once, and the top ten carry around 45%. Study-wide findings and caveats: Ophthalmopathy progression cases were predicted by the model with approximately 71% sensitivity and 72.22% specificity. Blood shared most expanded thyroid clonotypes above 0.001 frequency.

The sample comprised peripheral blood. The sequence was obtained from a woman between 45 and 60 years old with Graves' ophthalmopathy. This chain connects TRBV11-2 to TRBJ1-1; D unclear. This chain's CDR3 is CASSLGFLTEAFF. In DNA form, the CDR3 reads TGTGCCAGCAGCTTAGGGTTTTTGACTGAAGCTTTCTTT.